The next 12 T cell receptor beta chains were all read from a single sample in a study of glioma-infiltrating T cells listed by TCRdb under 2016. Sequencer: Illumina MiSeq. The iRepertoire nested amplicon-rescue multiplex PCR (arm-PCR) platform was used to amplify TCR alpha and beta CDR3 regions from RNA. TCRdb reworked the public reads: Q25 trimming with fastp, MiXCR clone assembly, productive beta chains retained. Every CDR3 protein is listed once, alongside the most common genes and DNA of its rows. This sample lists roughly 130,000 distinct CDR3 sequences; approximately 26% were detected once. The ten biggest clones cover over 25% of the sample. Source material: glioma tissue, nonneoplastic brain tissue, or PBMCs (not recorded which). All receptors derive from a human donor with low-grade glioma or glioblastoma, undergoing nonglioma brain surgery, or in good health (not recorded which).

V and J are TRBV29-1 and TRBJ1-3; D is unresolved. The CDR3 is made up of 12 amino acids. The V gene lost 4 bases and the J gene lost 1 base, with 5 bases spanning the gap. Germline assignment: CDR1 SQVTM and CDR2 ANQGSEA. The chain's CDR3 is CSVGESGNTIYF. Here the CDR3 DNA reads TGCAGCGTTGGGGAGTCTGGAAACACCATATATTTT.

V gene TRBV3-1 combines with J gene TRBJ1-3; weak D call: TRBD1 (5 bases). The germline gives CDR1 LGHDT, CDR2 YNNKEL (reference sequence). The V and J ends lost 3 bases and 3 bases respectively, with 9 bases between them. The CDR3 totals 14 residues. The CDR3 reads CASSQRDGGNTIYF. The CDR3 DNA is TGTGCCAGCAGCCAGAGGGACGGTGGAAACACCATATATTTT.

V usage is TRBV7-3 and J usage is TRBJ2-5; D is uncertain. The germline V gene has CDR1 SGHTA and CDR2 FQGTGA. V was shortened by 2 bases and J by 7 bases, with 8 bases between the two germline ends. This CDR3 spans 12 amino acids. The CDR3 sequence is CASSLDSGTQYF. In DNA form, the CDR3 reads TGTGCCAGCAGCTTAGATTCCGGGACCCAGTACTTC.

With regard to this clonotype: This may come from a read error, since a much larger clone is one base off. The chain couples TRBV20-1 to TRBJ1-1; D not certain. This CDR3 comprises 13 residues. V lost 3 bases and J lost 0, with 8 bases in between. Germline loops: CDR1 DFQATT, CDR2 SNEGSKA (reference sequence). The CDR3 loop is CSASAWLNTEAFF. CDR3 DNA: TGCAGTGCTAGCGCATGGTTGAACACTGAAGCTTTCTTT.

This clonotype showed up many times. The chain joins TRBV6-1 to TRBJ2-3; 8 bases are a match to TRBD2. The V gene's germline CDR1 is MNHNS and CDR2 SASEGT. J was trimmed by 3 bases and V by 7 bases; bases with no gene match: 9. This CDR3 region has 15 residues. This CDR3 is CASTLSGGGTDTQYF. CDR3 nucleotide sequence: TGTGCCAGCACCCTGAGCGGGGGCGGGACAGATACGCAGTATTTT.

Worth noting for this clonotype: This clone may be a read error of a much larger clone one base away. V gene TRBV28 combines with J gene TRBJ1-2; D is perhaps TRBD1 (5 bases). This CDR3 has 13 residues. Germline V lookup: CDR1 MDHEN, CDR2 SYDVKM. CDR3 region: CASTDRPNYSYTF. The CDR3 DNA sequence: TGTGCCAGCACCGACAGACCTAACTATAGCTACACCTTC.

Details on this clonotype: The junction and the germline gene differ at one end; a read error may be behind it. This chain connects TRBV4-2 to TRBJ2-2, with D possibly being TRBD2 (7 bases). This CDR3 region has 18 residues. Per the germline V gene, CDR1 is LGHNA and CDR2 is YNFKEQ. In DNA, the CDR3 is TGTGCCAGCAGCCCCCTTACTGGTGGGGGGGACAACACCTGGGAGCTGTTTTTT. Its protein product is CASSPLTGGGDNTWELFF.

This clonotype was observed at least ten times. V usage is TRBV6-6 and J usage is TRBJ1-1, with D unresolved. The CDR3 covers 15 residues. Germline V CDR1 and CDR2: MNHNY, SVGAGI (reference sequence). The V and J ends lost 0 bases and 1 base respectively, with 9 bases between them. CDR3 in amino acids: CASSYSFGSNTEAFF. The CDR3 DNA reads as TGTGCCAGCAGTTACTCGTTCGGGTCGAACACTGAAGCTTTCTTT.

The chain has TRBV13 and TRBJ2-1; D is undetermined. CDR3 length equals 13 residues. V was trimmed by 0 bases and J by 7 bases, leaving 7 bases between them. Germline V gene lookup returns CDR1 PRHDT and CDR2 FYEKMQ (reference sequence). CDR3 residues: CASSLGDGNEQFF. CDR3 coding DNA: TGTGCCAGCAGCTTAGGGGATGGTAATGAGCAGTTCTTC.

This clonotype was observed once. The chain carries TRBV5-1 and TRBJ2-7; D could derive from TRBD1 or TRBD2 (5 bases each). Germline CDR1 is SGHRS and CDR2 is YFSETQ. The CDR3 loop spans 14 amino acids. Trimming stripped 5 bases from V and 1 base from J, with 13 bases between. CDR3 region: CASRSGTASYEQYV. The CDR3 DNA reads as TGCGCCAGCAGGTCCGGGACCGCTTCCTACGAGCAGTACGTC.

There are a few counts of this clonotype. CDR3 amino acids: CASSHQEETQYF. CDR3 nucleotides: TGTGCCAGCAGCCATCAGGAAGAGACCCAGTACTTC. The genes are TRBV14 and TRBJ2-5; D gene ambiguous. The CDR3 is made up of 12 amino acids. Trimming left V 3 bases short and J 3 bases short, with 5 bases between. Germline CDR1 SGHDN, CDR2 FVKESK.

J is TRBJ1-2 and V is TRBV6-1; 12 nucleotides line up with TRBD1. Germline assignment: CDR1 MNHNS and CDR2 SASEGT. The V segment lost 6 bases and the J segment 4 bases; nucleotides outside the gene matches: 6. The CDR3 is 15 residues long. CDR3 loop: CASRGTGGGGYGYTF. CDR3 nucleotide sequence: TGTGCCAGCAGGGGGACAGGGGGCGGCGGCTATGGCTACACCTTC.